Detailed here is one T cell receptor beta chain. The V segment lost 3 bases and the J segment 11 bases; nucleotides outside the gene matches: 12. The CDR3 consists of 15 residues. CDR1 and CDR2 from the germline V gene are MGHRA and YSYEKL. The sample originates from a study of blood T cell repertoires in COVID-19. Per the study methods: Nucleated cell counts were estimated from reference gene primer amplification. Only in-frame clones appear in the TCRdb table, and some are missing; sequencing was by immunoSEQ multiplex PCR. Clone size and V and J calls were adopted from that table, with D and trimming inferred from the DNA. The data show a few hundred thousand clones, about 87% seen once. Individuals drawn from around 25 US areas were about 18 to 100 years old.

The clonotype was recovered from a man aged 25 to 45 who had recovered from COVID-19. The sequencing sample was made of PBMCs or T cells enriched from blood (not recorded which). The J gene is TRBJ1-1, the V gene TRBV4-1; 10 positions agree with TRBD1. In DNA, the CDR3 is TGCGCCAGCAGCCAGAAGGCCGGGACAGGGGTATGGGCTTTCTTT. As protein: CASSQKAGTGVWAFF.